This T cell receptor beta chain was sequenced for a study of control samples from healthy donors and cancer patients. The data were produced by immunoSEQ multiplex PCR, yet TCRdb's version contains in-frame clones alone and is incomplete. Of approximately 130,000 clones listed, more than 75% are singletons. This clone was picked up one time. With 5 bases removed from V and 5 bases from J, the gap between germline ends came to 12 bases. The CDR3 spans 14 residues. CDR1 is MNHNY and CDR2 is SVGAGI in the germline V gene (reference sequence). The rearrangement joins TRBV6-6 to TRBJ2-2; D is perhaps TRBD2 (5 bases). The sequence was collected from a man in his thirties or forties in good health. Input material: blood. The CDR3 DNA follows: TGTGCCAGCAGTGATCTAGGGAGAACCGGGGAGCTGTTTTTT. Protein product: CASSDLGRTGELFF.